The present entry profiles one T cell receptor (beta chain) with its context. This entry comes from a study of blood T cell repertoires in COVID-19. Study-level information: Both acute and convalescent COVID-19 samples were obtained from the United States, Italy and Spain. The analysed material was cDNA or gDNA that came from T cells, B-cell-depleted T cells, or PBMCs.

In the original analysis: Amplification from reference gene primers served as the basis for estimated nucleated cell counts. The data were produced by immunoSEQ multiplex PCR, yet TCRdb's version contains in-frame clones alone and is incomplete. For V, J and clone size, that table is used; D and trimming come from the DNA. Here the sample spans 55,000 or so clones, 80% to 85% being singletons. This clonotype was sampled from a man aged 25-40 years with COVID-19, enrolled during active disease. Source material: peripheral blood.

CDR3 sequence: CASSEALGLTEAFF. The DNA of the CDR3 is TGCGCCAGCAGCGAAGCCTTGGGACTCACTGAAGCTTTCTTT. V gene TRBV4-1 combines with J gene TRBJ1-1; tentative D call: TRBD1 (5 bases). V dropped 5 bases and J dropped 4 bases, with 14 bases sitting between them. The germline V gene has CDR1 MGHRA and CDR2 YSYEKL. There are 14 residues in the CDR3.